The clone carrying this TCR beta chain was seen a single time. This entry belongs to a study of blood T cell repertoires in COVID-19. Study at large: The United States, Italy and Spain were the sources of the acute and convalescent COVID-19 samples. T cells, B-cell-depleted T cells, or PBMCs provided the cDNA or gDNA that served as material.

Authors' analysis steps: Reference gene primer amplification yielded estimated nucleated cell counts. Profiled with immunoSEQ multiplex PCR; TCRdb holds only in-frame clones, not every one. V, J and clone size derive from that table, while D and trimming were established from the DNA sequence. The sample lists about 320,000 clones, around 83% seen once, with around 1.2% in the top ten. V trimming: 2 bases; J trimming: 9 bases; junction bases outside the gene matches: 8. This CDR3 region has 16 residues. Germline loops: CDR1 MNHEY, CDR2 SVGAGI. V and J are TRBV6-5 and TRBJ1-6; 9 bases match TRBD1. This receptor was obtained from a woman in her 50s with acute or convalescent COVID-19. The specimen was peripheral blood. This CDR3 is CASSYTWTGEGSPLHF. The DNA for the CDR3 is TGTGCCAGCAGTTACACTTGGACAGGGGAAGGTTCACCCCTCCACTTT.